This T cell receptor (beta chain) derives from a study of PD-1 blockade in classical Hodgkin lymphoma. Study-level background: The patients were dosed with nivolumab 3 mg/kg, infused intravenously every 2 weeks.

Germline V lookup: CDR1 SQVTM, CDR2 ANQGSEA. The CDR3 is made up of 10 amino acids. V gave up 4 bases and J gave up 3 bases, with 3 bases separating them. This clone was seen a few times. Its antigen is not identified. Study findings and constraints: Healthy donors were reported to have higher baseline TCR diversity than newly diagnosed patients. Diversity similar to that of newly diagnosed patients was seen at baseline in complete responders.

The patients all showed relapse after autologous stem cell transplantation, while their brentuximab vedotin exposure varied. The method was immunoSEQ multiplex PCR; TCRdb's version includes in-frame clones alone and lacks a portion of them. In the table there are roughly 30,000 clones, roughly 70% of which are singletons. The sample here was peripheral blood mononuclear cells (PBMCs), taken before the second cycle of nivolumab. The receptor comes from a human donor with classical Hodgkin lymphoma. J is TRBJ1-1 and V is TRBV29-1; no reliable D call. The CDR3 bases are TGCAGCGTTGGGGACACTGAAGCTTTCTTT. Translation: CSVGDTEAFF.